A single sample gave rise to the 25 T cell receptor beta chains below, sequenced in a study of T cells after yellow fever vaccination. TCRdb used MiXCR to reprocess the 5' RACE reads, holding one entry per CDR3 protein. The repertoire holds fewer than 350,000 distinct CDR3 sequences, with 3.5% to 4.5% as singletons. Sequencing was performed on PBMCs, taken 15 days after the yellow fever booster vaccination. These receptor sequences come from a man aged 18 to 29 who received the YFV17D yellow fever vaccine.

The chain uses TRBV5-1 and TRBJ2-5; D unresolved. CDR3 size: 18 residues. V was clipped by 0 bases and J by 2 bases, with 20 bases between them. Germline CDR1 is SGHRS and CDR2 is YFSETQ. The CDR3 loop is CASSLASSDSSWQETQYF. CDR3 DNA: TGCGCCAGCAGCTTGGCTTCTTCGGATTCGTCGTGGCAAGAGACCCAGTACTTC.

This clonotype showed up just a few times. The CDR3 here is CATSRNPSGGPGPDTQYF. The CDR3 DNA reads TGTGCCACCAGCAGAAACCCATCGGGGGGGCCTGGCCCAGATACGCAGTATTTT. The chain combines TRBV15 with TRBJ2-3; 8 bases are a match to TRBD2. In germline, CDR1 is LNHNV, CDR2 YYDKDF (reference sequence). This CDR3 is built from 18 residues. V lost 2 bases to trimming and J lost 4 bases; unmatched junction nucleotides: 14.

The CDR3 sequence is CATSDSGTGDYNEQFF. In nucleotides, the CDR3 is TGTGCCACCAGTGACTCCGGGACAGGGGATTACAATGAGCAGTTCTTC. The J gene is TRBJ2-1, the V gene TRBV24-1; 10 bases agree with TRBD1. Germline lookup yields CDR1 KGHDR and CDR2 SFDVKD. The CDR3 runs to 16 residues. The J segment lost 4 bases and the V segment lost 4 bases, leaving 6 bases of the junction unmatched.

This clonotype was counted at least ten times. This chain uses TRBV5-1 with TRBJ2-3; the D gene is possibly TRBD1 (6 bases). V lost 6 bases to trimming and J lost 0 bases, with 14 bases between them. This CDR3 is built from 15 residues. Germline lookup yields CDR1 SGHRS and CDR2 YFSETQ. CDR3 region: CASKIQGWSTDTQYF. The CDR3 DNA follows: TGCGCCAGCAAAATACAGGGATGGAGCACAGATACGCAGTATTTT.

This clonotype was recorded at least ten times. The chain couples TRBV2 to TRBJ2-1; TRBD1 might be the D (6 bases). The CDR3 sequence is 15 residues long. Trimming left V 4 bases short and J 3 bases short, with 13 bases between. Germline V gene data show CDR1 as SNHLY and CDR2 as FYNNEI. CDR3 protein: CASSAAGAYYNEQFF. The CDR3 coding sequence is TGTGCCAGCAGTGCGGCAGGGGCTTACTACAATGAGCAGTTCTTC.

This clonotype showed up many times. The chain employs TRBV20-1 and TRBJ1-2; no clear D gene. V lost 6 bases to trimming and J lost 2 bases, with 7 bases between them. The CDR3 runs to 11 residues. The V gene's germline CDR1 is DFQATT and CDR2 SNEGSKA (reference sequence). CDR3 coding DNA: TGCAGTGCGGAGGTGAACTATGGCTACACCTTC. It specifies CSAEVNYGYTF.

This clonotype was observed once. The V and J genes are TRBV12-2 and TRBJ1-2. TRBV12-2 is a pseudogene segment. CDR3 length equals 13 residues. The CDR3 loop is CASRLELQGGYTF. CDR3 in DNA: TGTGCAAGTCGCTTAGAACTTCAAGGTGGCTACACCTTC.

This clonotype was seen repeatedly, ten times or more. The chain couples TRBV7-2 to TRBJ2-1, with TRBD2 matching 11 bases. The CDR3 contains 15 residues. Germline assignment: CDR1 SGHTA and CDR2 FQGNSA. V lost 4 bases to trimming and J lost 4 bases; unmatched junction nucleotides: 3. The CDR3 DNA sequence: TGTGCCAGCAGCTCGACTAGCGGGGTTTACAATGAGCAGTTCTTC. This encodes CASSSTSGVYNEQFF.

This clonotype was counted between two and nine times. The chain employs TRBV12-3 or TRBV12-4 and TRBJ2-5; D remains ambiguous. This CDR3 contains 13 residues. Deletions cut 4 bases from V and 5 bases from J, with 11 bases between. CDR3: CASSSKRLETQYF. The DNA for the CDR3 is TGTGCCAGCAGTTCTAAGCGTTTGGAGACCCAGTACTTC.

This clonotype was observed many times. The chain uses TRBV19 and TRBJ1-2; a weak D match, TRBD1 (5 bases). CDR1 is LNHDA and CDR2 is SQIVND in the germline V gene (reference sequence). The CDR3 sequence is 14 residues long. V lost 6 bases to trimming and J lost 3 bases, with 14 bases between them. Here the CDR3 DNA reads TGTGCCAGTAGCCGCGGGGGGATTTACTATGGCTACACCTTC. Translated: CASSRGGIYYGYTF. Drawing the rest from reference TRBV19 and TRBJ1-2, the complete variable domain is DGGITQSPKYLFRKEGQNVTLSCEQNLNHDAMYWYRQDPGQGLRLIYYSQIVNDFQKGDIAEGYSVSREKKESFPLTVTSAQKNPTAFYLCASSRGGIYYGYTFGSGTRLTVV.

This clonotype turned up a few times. The CDR3 loop reads CASSLGDTGRYYGYTF. CDR3 in DNA: TGTGCCAGCAGCTTAGGCGACACAGGGAGGTACTATGGCTACACCTTC. This chain links TRBV7-2 with TRBJ1-2, with D perhaps matching TRBD1 (6 bases). Trimming shortened V by 1 base and J by 3 bases, and 15 bases separated the two germline ends. This CDR3 has 16 residues. Germline values: CDR1 SGHTA, CDR2 FQGNSA. The full variable domain, with the rest looked up from reference TRBV7-2 and TRBJ1-2, is GAGVSQSPSNKVTEKGKDVELRCDPISGHTALYWYRQSLGQGLEFLIYFQGNSAPDKSGLPSDRFSAERTGGSVSTLTIQRTQQEDSAVYLCASSLGDTGRYYGYTFGSGTRLTVV.

As DNA, the CDR3 is TGTGCCAGCAGCTCAGGGACTAGCGGGGGCCGAACAGACAATGAGCAGTTCTTC. Protein: CASSSGTSGGRTDNEQFF. The chain employs TRBV11-3 and TRBJ2-1; 14 bases agree with TRBD2. CDR1 is SGHNT and CDR2 is YENEEA in the germline V gene. The junction had 10 bases not matched to a gene; V was cut back by 4 bases and J by 5 bases. The CDR3 extends over 18 amino acids.

This clonotype came up many times. This sequence joins TRBV20-1 and TRBJ2-3, with D possibly being TRBD1 or TRBD2 (6 bases each). The CDR3 sequence is 11 residues long. From germline, CDR1 is DFQATT and CDR2 SNEGSKA (reference sequence). The ends were cut back, 6 bases at V and 6 bases at J, with 10 bases in the middle. CDR3 nucleotides: TGCAGTGCCAAGGGGGGCGATACGCAGTATTTT. Its translation: CSAKGGDTQYF.

Ten or more counts support this clonotype. As DNA, the CDR3 is TGTGCCAGCAGCCGACCGGGACTTACCTACGAGCAGTACGTC. The encoded protein is CASSRPGLTYEQYV. The gene calls are TRBV5-5 and TRBJ2-7; D may be TRBD2 (6 bases). The CDR3 is made up of 14 amino acids. Germline CDR1 is SGHKS and CDR2 is YYEKEE (reference sequence). Trimming took off 4 bases at V and 2 bases at J, with 13 bases between the two ends.

This clonotype came up many times. The chain uses TRBV29-1 and TRBJ2-1, with D perhaps matching TRBD2 (5 bases). CDR3 size: 11 residues. Per germline, CDR1 SQVTM and CDR2 ANQGSEA. Trimming cost V 8 bases and J 8 bases, with 13 bases left between them. The CDR3 region is CSLSNGDEQFF. As DNA, the CDR3 is TGCAGCCTCTCCAACGGGGATGAGCAGTTCTTC.

This chain joins TRBV11-2 and TRBJ2-1; perhaps TRBD2 as D (6 bases). The CDR3 extends over 12 amino acids. Trimming shortened V by 4 bases and J by 8 bases, and 9 bases separated the two germline ends. Germline CDR1 is SGHAT and CDR2 is FQNNGV. In DNA form, the CDR3 reads TGTGCCAGCAGCTCGGGGGACTATGAGCAGTTCTTC. It specifies CASSSGDYEQFF.

CDR3 sequence reads: CASSVLQISGANVLTF. The CDR3 nucleotides are TGCGCCAGCAGTGTTCTGCAGATCTCTGGGGCCAACGTCCTGACTTTC. The genes are TRBV5-1 and TRBJ2-6; no clear D gene. The CDR3 is made up of 16 amino acids. Germline V gene lookup returns CDR1 SGHRS and CDR2 YFSETQ. V was pared by 5 bases and J by 0 bases, with 12 bases between.

In its sample, this clonotype was seen many times. The gene calls are TRBV20-1 and TRBJ1-1; no clear D gene. This CDR3 region has 13 residues. The germline V gene has CDR1 DFQATT and CDR2 SNEGSKA (reference sequence). Trimming shortened V by 6 bases and J by 7 bases, and 18 bases separated the two germline ends. Written as DNA, the CDR3 is TGCAGTGCGGATCTCAAGATTCTCGATGAAGCTTTCTTT. This sequence encodes CSADLKILDEAFF.

The genes are TRBV29-1 and TRBJ2-1; tentatively, D is TRBD1 or TRBD2 (5 bases each). The V gene lost 3 bases and the J gene lost 0 bases, with 18 bases spanning the gap. The CDR3 extends over 17 amino acids. CDR1 and CDR2 (germline): SQVTM, ANQGSEA. The CDR3: CSVDFWGRGSSYNEQFF. Here the CDR3 DNA reads TGCAGCGTTGATTTTTGGGGCCGAGGGAGCTCCTACAATGAGCAGTTCTTC.

This clonotype showed up many times. The chain employs TRBV12-3 or TRBV12-4 and TRBJ1-1; D call uncertain. The V and J ends lost 7 bases and 3 bases respectively, with 9 bases between them. This CDR3 contains 12 residues. The CDR3 DNA follows: TGTGCCAGCACCCAAGTGGACACTGAAGCTTTCTTT. It translates to CASTQVDTEAFF.

The rearrangement links TRBV20-1 to TRBJ1-5; no reliable D call. Trimming shortened V by 0 bases and J by 4 bases, and 13 bases separated the two germline ends. The CDR3 runs to 15 residues. The germline gives CDR1 DFQATT, CDR2 SNEGSKA (reference sequence). The CDR3 reads CSARDWGGPNQPQHF. The CDR3 bases are TGCAGTGCTAGAGATTGGGGTGGGCCGAATCAGCCCCAGCATTTT.

There are many counts of this clonotype. The V and J genes are TRBV20-1 and TRBJ2-7; D possibly corresponds to TRBD2 (6 bases). The CDR3 runs 15 residues. Trimming shortened V by 0 bases and J by 5 bases, and 17 bases separated the two germline ends. Germline lookup yields CDR1 DFQATT and CDR2 SNEGSKA (reference sequence). The DNA of the CDR3 is TGCAGTGCTAGAGATGGCCTGGGGGGAAGCCACGAGCAGTACTTC. Protein product: CSARDGLGGSHEQYF.

This clonotype appeared a few times. The gene calls are TRBV5-1 and TRBJ2-5, with TRBD2 as a possible D gene (7 bases). V was trimmed by 6 bases and J by 5 bases, leaving 20 bases between them. The germline gives CDR1 SGHRS, CDR2 YFSETQ. The length of the CDR3 is 15 residues. CDR3 coding DNA: TGCGCCAGCAACCCTGGGAGGGGGGGGGCCGAGACCCAGTACTTC. Translating it yields CASNPGRGGAETQYF. Complete variable domain (other parts from reference TRBV5-1 and TRBJ2-5): KAGVTQTPRYLIKTRGQQVTLSCSPISGHRSVSWYQQTPGQGLQFLFEYFSETQRNKGNFPGRFSGRQFSNSRSEMNVSTLELGDSALYLCASNPGRGGAETQYFGPGTRLLVL.

This clonotype occurred a few times. The chain couples TRBV6-2 or TRBV6-3 to TRBJ2-1, with 10 bases that match TRBD2. CDR3 length: 13 residues. Germline CDR1 reads MNHEY; CDR2 reads SVGEGT. Losses at the gene ends were 5 bases for V and 10 bases for J; bases not matched to a gene: 5. The CDR3 bases are TGTGCCAGCAGTCTCGGGGGACTAGCGGAGCAGTTCTTC. This translates into CASSLGGLAEQFF.

At least ten counts were recorded for this clonotype. The rearrangement links TRBV11-2 to TRBJ2-7; D unclear. Germline CDR1 is SGHAT and CDR2 is FQNNGV. Trimming removed 5 bases from V and 2 bases from J, with 16 bases in between. This CDR3 spans 15 amino acids. This CDR3 is CASSHGSLTPYEQYV. For the CDR3, the DNA is TGTGCCAGCAGCCACGGGTCACTCACTCCCTACGAGCAGTACGTC.